This T cell receptor beta chain was retrieved from a study of blood T cell repertoires in COVID-19. At the level of the study: PBMCs, B-cell-depleted T cells, or T cells were the source of the cDNA or gDNA that made up the material.

Only in-frame clones appear in the TCRdb table, and some are missing; sequencing was by immunoSEQ multiplex PCR. The profile covers about 150,000 clones, with roughly 87% appearing a single time and approximately 4% taken by the ten largest. Self-reported history from a screening survey and questionnaire set each donor's cohort. V dropped 1 base and J dropped 6 bases, with 13 bases sitting between them. Per germline, CDR1 SGHTA and CDR2 FQGNSA. CDR3 length: 15 amino acids. This clone showed up just a few times. The V gene is TRBV7-2, the J gene TRBJ1-5; D is ambiguous. This receptor was taken from a middle-aged woman who had been exposed to COVID-19. Input material: PBMCs or T cells enriched from blood (not recorded which). CDR3 nucleotides: TGTGCCAGCAGCTTAGAATTGGGTGGAGGTCAGCCCCAGCATTTT. Translation: CASSLELGGGQPQHF.